One sample yielded the 11 T cell receptor beta chains listed below, sequenced in a study of vaccination and CD4 T cells after COVID-19. The Oncomine TCR Beta short-read assay was applied to DNA of cultured CD4+ T cells. TCRdb called the PCR reads again in MiXCR, with one record for every CDR3 protein. This table holds roughly 12,000 distinct CDR3 sequences, more than 45% found once. The treatment here: roughly 10-day PBMC culture with coronavirus spike peptide pools or control peptides (ViraFEST assay). The antigens of these receptors remain unknown. Sequencing used CD4+ T cells from blood, cultured in vitro. These receptors were obtained from a human donor who had recovered from COVID-19.

This clonotype has only a few counts. The chain carries TRBV10-3 and TRBJ2-5, with TRBD2 identical over 15 bases. CDR3 length: 15 residues. Germline V gene data show CDR1 as ENHRY and CDR2 as SYGVKD. The ends lost 6 bases at V and 4 bases at J; junction bases unmatched: 3. The CDR3 sequence: CAIRSGLAGGETQYF. CDR3 in DNA: TGTGCCATCAGATCGGGACTAGCGGGAGGAGAGACCCAGTACTTC.

The chain employs TRBV10-1 and TRBJ2-3, with D possibly being TRBD2 (6 bases). CDR1 and CDR2 from the germline V gene are WNHNN and SYGVQD (reference sequence). V was cut by 3 bases and J by 4 bases, with 20 bases left in between. The CDR3 extends over 17 amino acids. CDR3 DNA sequence: TGCGCCAGCAGTGACCCTAGCTCGGGAGCGGGTTCAGATACGCAGTATTTT. Its protein product is CASSDPSSGAGSDTQYF.

The V and J genes are TRBV7-3 and TRBJ2-5; TRBD1 matches 7 bases. There are 16 residues in the CDR3. CDR1 and CDR2 (germline): SGHTA, FQGTGA. Trimming at V came to 0 bases and at J to 4 bases, leaving 8 bases not matched to a gene. Here the CDR3 reads CASSLTSRAGGETQYF. In nucleotides, the CDR3 is TGTGCCAGCAGCTTAACGAGTAGGGCAGGGGGAGAGACCCAGTACTTC.

The chain has TRBV7-2 and TRBJ2-7, with TRBD1 matching 7 bases. The CDR3 totals 14 residues. Unmatched junction bases numbered 4, after V lost 5 bases and J lost 0 bases. Germline V gene lookup returns CDR1 SGHTA and CDR2 FQGNSA. Written as DNA, the CDR3 is TGTGCCAGCAGCCCGAGACAGGGCTCCTACGAGCAGTACTTC. It yields the protein CASSPRQGSYEQYF.

This sequence joins TRBV7-2 and TRBJ2-1; D is uncertain. Trimming took 1 base from V and 2 from J, leaving 21 bases between them. The CDR3 loop spans 19 amino acids. Germline CDR1 and CDR2: SGHTA and FQGNSA. CDR3 region: CASSLETPLTGIPYNEQFF. CDR3 nucleotides: TGTGCCAGCAGCTTAGAGACACCCTTGACGGGTATCCCCTACAATGAGCAGTTCTTC.

This chain joins TRBV4-2 and TRBJ2-1; D unclear. The ends were cut back, 1 base at V and 4 bases at J, with 17 bases in the middle. The CDR3 covers 17 residues. Germline lookup yields CDR1 LGHNA and CDR2 YNFKEQ. This chain's CDR3 is CASSQAQVTNLYNEQFF. CDR3 sequence (DNA): TGTGCCAGCAGCCAAGCTCAGGTCACAAACCTATACAATGAGCAGTTCTTC.

The chain carries TRBV5-5 and TRBJ2-4; D might be TRBD2 (6 bases). Trimming left V 6 bases short and J 9 bases short, with 37 bases between. Germline V CDR1 and CDR2: SGHKS, YYEKEE (reference sequence). This CDR3 has 20 amino acids. The CDR3 region is CASTARDGIRGTLRYGIQYF. DNA for the CDR3: TGTGCCAGCACCGCAAGAGACGGAATCCGGGGGACCTTGAGATACGGCATTCAGTACTTC.

This clonotype turned up a few times. The chain uses TRBV7-3 and TRBJ2-5, with D tentatively TRBD1 or TRBD2 (5 bases each). CDR1 is SGHTA, CDR2 FQGTGA, per germline. The CDR3 has 13 residues. With 5 bases removed from V and 7 bases from J, the gap between germline ends came to 14 bases. In DNA form, the CDR3 reads TGTGCCAGCAGCCCTGGGACGGTCAGGACCCAGTACTTC. This gives the protein CASSPGTVRTQYF. The complete variable domain, with remaining parts taken from reference TRBV7-3 and TRBJ2-5, reads GAGVSQTPSNKVTEKGKYVELRCDPISGHTALYWYRQSLGQGPEFLIYFQGTGAADDSGLPNDRFFAVRPEGSVSTLKIQRTERGDSAVYLCASSPGTVRTQYFGPGTRLLVL.

In nucleotides, the CDR3 is TGTGCCAGCAGCGTAGAAATCACCGGGGAGCTGTTTTTT. Residues: CASSVEITGELFF. This chain uses TRBV9 with TRBJ2-2, with D unclear. The CDR3 contains 13 residues. Germline assignment: CDR1 SGDLS and CDR2 YYNGEE. Trimming stripped 0 bases from V and 4 bases from J, with 4 bases between.

This clonotype was detected a few times. The J gene is TRBJ2-2, the V gene TRBV7-9, with 11 bases identical to TRBD1. Germline CDR1 and CDR2: SEHNR and FQNEAQ (reference sequence). Trimming removed 5 bases from V and 4 bases from J; junction bases left unmatched: 0. This CDR3 is 14 amino acids long. The CDR3 spells CASSGTGGTGELFF. DNA for the CDR3: TGTGCCAGCAGCGGGACAGGGGGCACCGGGGAGCTGTTTTTT.

The sample holds a few counts of this clonotype. CDR3 sequence: CASSLISEKLFF. The DNA of the CDR3 is TGTGCCAGCAGCTTGATTTCCGAAAAACTGTTTTTT. This sequence joins TRBV7-9 and TRBJ1-4, with D uncertain. CDR3 length equals 12 residues. The germline V gene encodes CDR1 SEHNR and CDR2 FQNEAQ (reference sequence). V gave up 3 bases and J gave up 8 bases, with 7 bases separating them.